Included here is one TCR beta chain sequence, with context. Its matching antigen is unknown. These data originate in a study of cytomegalovirus exposure and HLA in healthy donors. Across the whole study: In terms of ancestry, the Caucasian-associated cluster contained about four fifths of the roughly 400 genotyped donors. Broader study findings: A missense variant in DCLRE1C was later tied to TCR beta V- and J-gene trimming. Later on, an analysis tied 15,000 to 20,000 TCR beta sequences to HLA alleles at 0.05 false discovery rate.

When sampled, the donors appeared nominally healthy, though they likely had unrecorded immune exposures. PCR primers comprised 60 Vbeta and 13 Jbeta primers. This table comes from immunoSEQ multiplex PCR, and its TCRdb copy is limited to in-frame clones, with some not included. This table has about 220,000 clones, over 80% appearing once. Germline V lookup: CDR1 SGDLS, CDR2 YYNGEE. There are 15 residues in the CDR3. The V gene end was trimmed by 4 bases and the J gene end by 2 bases; junction bases not matched to a gene: 8. The V call is TRBV9, the J call TRBJ1-2; 7 positions match TRBD1. Sequencing used PBMCs. This TCR came from a boy younger than 10 in good health and CMV-seronegative. The CDR3 DNA follows: TGTGCCAGCAGCATGACAGGGCGTCAAAACTATGGCTACACCTTC. Residues: CASSMTGRQNYGYTF.